This TCR beta chain appears in the sequencing data of a study of blood T cell repertoires in COVID-19. Germline-derived CDR1 and CDR2 are GTSNPN and SVGIG (reference sequence). This CDR3 is built from 12 residues. Trimming removed 1 base from V and 7 bases from J, with 8 bases in between. In the original analysis: Nucleated cell number was recorded as an estimate derived from reference gene primer amplification. Here immunoSEQ multiplex PCR was the method, and the copy in TCRdb shows in-frame clones only, minus some. The D gene and trimming were derived from the DNA, and the V and J assignments and clone size from that table. Of 150,000 to 180,000 clones listed, around 84% are singletons.

This chain links TRBV30 with TRBJ1-5; the D is unclear. The source is a middle-aged man who had recovered from COVID-19. Sequenced sample: PBMCs or T cells enriched from blood (not recorded which). The CDR3 DNA reads as TGTGCCTGGAGTGGCCACGGGCAGCCCCAGCATTTT. It is translated as CAWSGHGQPQHF. Using reference TRBV30 and TRBJ1-5 for the parts outside the CDR3, the full variable domain is SQTIHQWPATLVQPVGSPLSLECTVEGTSNPNLYWYRQAAGRGLQLLFYSVGIGQISSEVPQNLSASRPQDRQFILSSKKLLLSDSGFYLCAWSGHGQPQHFGDGTRLSIL.